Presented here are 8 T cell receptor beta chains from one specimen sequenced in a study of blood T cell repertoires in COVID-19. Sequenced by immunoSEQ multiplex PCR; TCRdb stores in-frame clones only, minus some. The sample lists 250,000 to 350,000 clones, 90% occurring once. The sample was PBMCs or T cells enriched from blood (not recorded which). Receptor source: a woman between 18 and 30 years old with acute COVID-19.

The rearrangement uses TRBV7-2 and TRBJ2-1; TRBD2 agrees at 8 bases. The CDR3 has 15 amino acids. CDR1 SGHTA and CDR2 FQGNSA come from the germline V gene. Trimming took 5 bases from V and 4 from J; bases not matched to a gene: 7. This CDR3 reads CASSPSGGGYNEQFF. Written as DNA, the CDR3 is TGTGCCAGCAGCCCCTCGGGAGGGGGTTACAATGAGCAGTTCTTC.

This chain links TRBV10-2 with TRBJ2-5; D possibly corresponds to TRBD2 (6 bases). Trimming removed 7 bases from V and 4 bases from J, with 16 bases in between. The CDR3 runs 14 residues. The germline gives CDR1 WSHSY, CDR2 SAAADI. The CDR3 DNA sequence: TGCGCCAGCACGGCGGGGAGCTCGAGAGAGACCCAGTACTTC. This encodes CASTAGSSRETQYF.

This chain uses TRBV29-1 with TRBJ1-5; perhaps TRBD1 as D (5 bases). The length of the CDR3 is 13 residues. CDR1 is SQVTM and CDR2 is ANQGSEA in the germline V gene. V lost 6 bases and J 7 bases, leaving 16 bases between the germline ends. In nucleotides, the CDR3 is TGCAGCGTAGGGGAGGGAGGTCCGCAGCCCCAGCATTTT. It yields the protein CSVGEGGPQPQHF.

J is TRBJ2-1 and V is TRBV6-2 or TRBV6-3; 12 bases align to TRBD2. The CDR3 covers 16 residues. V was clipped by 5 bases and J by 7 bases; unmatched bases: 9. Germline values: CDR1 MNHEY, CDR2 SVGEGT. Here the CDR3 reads CASSDPSGRAINEQFF. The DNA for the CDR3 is TGTGCCAGCAGTGACCCTAGCGGGAGGGCCATAAATGAGCAGTTCTTC.

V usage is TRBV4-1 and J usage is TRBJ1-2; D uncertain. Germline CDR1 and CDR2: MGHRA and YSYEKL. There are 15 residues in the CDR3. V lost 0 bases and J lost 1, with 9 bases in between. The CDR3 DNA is TGCGCCAGCAGCCAAGAGAACATCCTTAACTATGGCTACACCTTC. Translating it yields CASSQENILNYGYTF.

The CDR3 loop reads CASSLNWARGTDTQYF. The CDR3 DNA follows: TGTGCCAGCAGCTTAAATTGGGCCAGGGGCACAGATACGCAGTATTTT. This chain joins TRBV7-3 and TRBJ2-3; TRBD1 is a possible D gene (5 bases). CDR1 and CDR2 from the germline V gene are SGHTA and FQGTGA. The CDR3 has 16 residues. V dropped 1 base and J dropped 1 base, with 12 bases sitting between them.

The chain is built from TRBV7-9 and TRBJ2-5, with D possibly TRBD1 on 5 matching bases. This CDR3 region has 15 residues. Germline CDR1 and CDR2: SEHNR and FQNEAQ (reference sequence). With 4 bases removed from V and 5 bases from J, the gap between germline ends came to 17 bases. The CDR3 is CASSSPSDRRETQYF. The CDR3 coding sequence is TGTGCCAGCAGCTCCCCAAGTGACAGACGCGAGACCCAGTACTTC.

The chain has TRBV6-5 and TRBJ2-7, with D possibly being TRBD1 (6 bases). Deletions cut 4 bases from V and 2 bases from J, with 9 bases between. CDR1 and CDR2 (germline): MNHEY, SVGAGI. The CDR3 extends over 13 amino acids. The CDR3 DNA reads TGTGCCAGCAGTTTCAGGGGCCCCTACGAGCAGTACTTC. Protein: CASSFRGPYEQYF.